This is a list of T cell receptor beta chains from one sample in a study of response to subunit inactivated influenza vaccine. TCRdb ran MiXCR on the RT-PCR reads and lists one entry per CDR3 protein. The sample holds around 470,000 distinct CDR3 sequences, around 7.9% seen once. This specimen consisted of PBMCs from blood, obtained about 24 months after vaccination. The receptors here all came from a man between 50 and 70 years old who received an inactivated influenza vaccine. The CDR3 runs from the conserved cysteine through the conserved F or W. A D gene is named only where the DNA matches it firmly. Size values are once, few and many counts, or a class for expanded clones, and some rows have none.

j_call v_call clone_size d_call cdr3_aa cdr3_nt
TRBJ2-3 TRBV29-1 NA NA CSVIGGRTDTQYF TGCAGCGTTATAGGGGGGCGCACAGATACGCAGTATTTT
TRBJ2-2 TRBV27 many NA CASSGIGTLSWGELFF TGTGCCAGCAGTGGAATCGGGACGTTAAGCTGGGGGGAGCTGTTTTTT
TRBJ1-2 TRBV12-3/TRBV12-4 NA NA CASSPARVGGGYTF TGTGCCAGCAGCCCGGCGAGGGTGGGTGGCGGCTACACCTTC
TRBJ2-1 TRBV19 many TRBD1 CASSTDRGRNEQFF TGTGCCAGTAGTACGGACAGGGGGCGTAATGAGCAGTTCTTC
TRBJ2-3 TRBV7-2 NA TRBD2 CASSLGLDGDTQYF TGTGCCAGCAGCTTGGGACTAGATGGAGATACGCAGTATTTT
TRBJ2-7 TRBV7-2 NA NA CASSYQTGYEQYF TGTGCCAGCAGCTATCAAACCGGCTACGAGCAGTACTTC
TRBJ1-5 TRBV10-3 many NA CAISESSGVQPQHF TGTGCCATCAGTGAGTCGTCAGGGGTTCAGCCCCAGCATTTT
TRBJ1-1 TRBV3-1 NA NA CASSKVVGKNTEAFF TGTGCCAGCAGCAAAGTAGTGGGGAAGAACACTGAAGCTTTCTTT
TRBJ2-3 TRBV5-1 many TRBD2 CASSDLAGVSDTQYF TGCGCCAGCAGCGACCTAGCGGGAGTAAGTGATACGCAGTATTTT
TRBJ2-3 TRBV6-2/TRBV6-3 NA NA CASSYLGSESTDTQYF TGTGCCAGCAGTTACTTGGGGTCTGAAAGCACAGATACGCAGTATTTT
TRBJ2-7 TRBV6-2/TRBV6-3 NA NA CASRPGVLGEQYF TGTGCCAGCAGACCGGGAGTCTTGGGCGAGCAGTACTTC
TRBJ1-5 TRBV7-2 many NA CASSRTDRNQPQHF TGTGCCAGCAGCCGGACTGATAGAAATCAGCCCCAGCATTTT
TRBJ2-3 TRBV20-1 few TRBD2 CSARDASGGMNTQYF TGCAGTGCTAGAGACGCTAGCGGTGGAATGAATACGCAGTATTTT
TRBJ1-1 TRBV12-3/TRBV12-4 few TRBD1 CASSHRPGQGTEAFF TGTGCCAGCAGCCACCGACCGGGACAGGGTACTGAAGCTTTCTTT
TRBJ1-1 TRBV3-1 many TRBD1 CASSQGTGNTEAFF TGTGCCAGCAGCCAAGGGACAGGAAACACTGAAGCTTTCTTT
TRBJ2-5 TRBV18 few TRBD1 CASSPVTGEETQYF TGTGCCAGCTCACCGGTGACAGGGGAAGAGACCCAGTACTTC
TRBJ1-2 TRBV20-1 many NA CSATRQNDGTGYTF TGCAGTGCTACCCGGCAAAACGATGGTACCGGCTACACCTTC
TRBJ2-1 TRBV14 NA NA CASSQGRLKSSYNEQFF TGTGCCAGCAGCCAGGGGAGATTAAAGAGCTCCTACAATGAGCAGTTCTTC
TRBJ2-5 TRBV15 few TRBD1 CATSKPGGGETQYF TGTGCCACCAGCAAACCAGGGGGTGGGGAGACCCAGTACTTC
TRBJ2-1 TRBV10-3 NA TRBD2 CAISEPGGRGYNEQFF TGTGCCATCAGTGAGCCGGGCGGGAGAGGTTACAATGAGCAGTTCTTC
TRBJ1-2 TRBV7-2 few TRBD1 CASSYNPPGQGVGGYTF TGTGCCAGCAGCTATAATCCCCCTGGGCAGGGGGTGGGTGGCTACACCTTC
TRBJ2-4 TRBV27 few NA CASSGGPKNIQYF TGTGCCAGCAGTGGGGGACCCAAAAACATTCAGTACTTC
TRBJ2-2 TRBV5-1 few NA CASSEQGIGELFF TGCGCCAGCAGCGAACAGGGAATCGGGGAGCTGTTTTTT
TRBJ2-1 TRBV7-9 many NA CASSLDGYEPFF TGTGCCAGCAGCTTAGACGGATATGAGCCGTTCTTC
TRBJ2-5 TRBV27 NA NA CASSLSGVVKTQYF TGTGCCAGCAGTTTATCAGGGGTCGTAAAGACCCAGTACTTC
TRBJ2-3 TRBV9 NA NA CASSGSRRNINTQYF TGTGCCAGCAGCGGAAGCCGGCGGAATATCAATACGCAGTATTTT
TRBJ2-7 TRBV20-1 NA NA CSARDPRQPTYYEQYF TGCAGTGCTAGAGACCCGCGCCAGCCGACCTACTACGAGCAGTACTTC
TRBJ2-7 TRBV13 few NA CASSQGGTRTGRYEQYF TGTGCCAGCAGCCAGGGGGGGACCAGGACAGGGAGATACGAGCAGTACTTC
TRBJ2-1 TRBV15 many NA CATSGRGGPGKNEQFF TGTGCCACCAGCGGACGAGGCGGGCCAGGGAAGAATGAGCAGTTCTTC
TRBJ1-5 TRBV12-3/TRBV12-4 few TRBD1 CASSWGQKNQPQHF TGTGCCAGCAGTTGGGGACAGAAAAATCAGCCCCAGCATTTT
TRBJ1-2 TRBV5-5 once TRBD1 CASGPRDSYGYTF TGTGCCAGCGGCCCCCGGGACAGCTATGGCTACACCTTC
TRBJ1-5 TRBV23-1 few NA CASSQLPSNQPQHF TGCGCCAGCAGTCAATTGCCTAGCAATCAGCCCCAGCATTTT
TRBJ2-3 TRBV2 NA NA CASSESASTDTQYF TGTGCCAGCAGTGAAAGCGCGAGCACAGATACGCAGTATTTT
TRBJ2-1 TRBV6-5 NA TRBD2 CASSYSWLAGVNEQFF TGTGCCAGCAGTTACTCATGGTTAGCGGGAGTCAATGAGCAGTTCTTC
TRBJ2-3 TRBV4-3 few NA CASSLTGSRTDTQYF TGCGCCAGCAGCCTAACAGGGAGTCGCACAGATACGCAGTATTTT
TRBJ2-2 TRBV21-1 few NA CASSKGTRNTGELFF TGTGCCAGCAGCAAAGGGACACGAAACACCGGGGAGCTGTTTTTT
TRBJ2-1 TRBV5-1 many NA CASSVVLTEQFF TGCGCCAGCAGCGTTGTTTTAACTGAGCAGTTCTTC
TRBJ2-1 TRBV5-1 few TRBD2 CASSLDGLAGQQFF TGCGCCAGCAGCTTAGATGGACTAGCGGGACAGCAGTTCTTC
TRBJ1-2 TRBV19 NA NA CASSIVSGADGYTF TGTGCCAGTAGTATTGTGTCAGGGGCGGATGGCTACACCTTC
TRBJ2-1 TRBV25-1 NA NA CASSETSYNEQFF TGTGCCAGCAGTGAAACGAGCTACAATGAGCAGTTCTTC
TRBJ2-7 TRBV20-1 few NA CSATLQGSGGEQYF TGCAGTGCTACCCTACAGGGGTCGGGGGGGGAGCAGTACTTC
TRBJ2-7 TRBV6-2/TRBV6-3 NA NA CASSYETQSSYEQYF TGTGCCAGCAGTTACGAGACCCAAAGCTCCTACGAGCAGTACTTC
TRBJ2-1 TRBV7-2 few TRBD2 CASSLTAAGTYNEQFF TGTGCCAGCAGCTTAACAGCAGCGGGGACCTACAATGAGCAGTTCTTC
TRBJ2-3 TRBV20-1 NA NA CSARAPGLDTQYF TGCAGTGCTAGAGCTCCGGGACTTGATACGCAGTATTTT
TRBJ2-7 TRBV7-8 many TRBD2 CASSSGTRGEQYF TGTGCCAGCAGCTCCGGGACTAGGGGAGAGCAGTACTTC
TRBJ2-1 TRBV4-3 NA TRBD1 CASSLRAGGGYNEQFF TGCGCCAGCAGCCTAAGAGCAGGGGGCGGCTACAATGAGCAGTTCTTC
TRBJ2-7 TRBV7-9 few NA CASSSTVRGTYEQYF TGTGCCAGCAGCTCGACCGTTCGGGGTACCTACGAGCAGTACTTC
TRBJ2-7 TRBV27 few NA CASSFLADSYEQYF TGTGCCAGCAGTTTCTTGGCTGATTCCTACGAGCAGTACTTC
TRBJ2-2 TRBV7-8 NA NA CASSLMSLRVVRTGELFF TGTGCCAGCAGCTTGATGTCATTGAGGGTCGTAAGGACCGGGGAGCTGTTTTTT
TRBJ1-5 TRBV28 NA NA CASTGGGAIIQPQHF TGTGCCAGCACCGGGGGTGGGGCAATTATTCAGCCCCAGCATTTT
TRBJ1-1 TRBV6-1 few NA CASSIRQLPNTEAFF TGTGCCAGCAGTATAAGACAGTTACCGAACACTGAAGCTTTCTTT
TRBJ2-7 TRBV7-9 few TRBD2 CASSPWTSGGLYEQYF TGTGCCAGCAGCCCGTGGACTAGCGGGGGGTTATACGAGCAGTACTTC
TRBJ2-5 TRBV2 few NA CASSAQRGGQETQYF TGTGCCAGCAGTGCTCAAAGAGGGGGGCAAGAGACCCAGTACTTC
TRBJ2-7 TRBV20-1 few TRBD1 CSASRDSHEQYF TGCAGTGCTAGTAGGGACAGCCACGAGCAGTACTTC